The clone carrying this T cell receptor beta chain was found many times. The CDR3 contains 13 residues. Germline-derived CDR1 and CDR2 are LNHDA and SQIVND (reference sequence). V dropped 5 bases and J dropped 1 base, with 9 bases sitting between them. The data are from a study of early T cells in non-severe SARS-CoV-2 infection. Study context: Sequencing used unsorted whole-blood bulk RNA, so chains lack pairing.

TCRdb re-derived calls from the 5' RACE reads in MiXCR, one entry per CDR3 protein. This sample has approximately 81,000 distinct CDR3 sequences, with around 15% found just once. Material for sequencing was whole blood. The receptor was isolated from an adult who was a healthcare worker with PCR-confirmed SARS-CoV-2 infection or an uninfected control (not recorded which). This chain joins TRBV19 and TRBJ2-7; a weak D match, TRBD1 (7 bases). CDR3 residues: CASSSGGSYEQYF. The CDR3 DNA reads as TGTGCCAGTAGTTCAGGGGGGTCCTACGAGCAGTACTTC.